This paragraph reports one T cell receptor (beta chain). It was with unique molecular identifiers that the TCRbeta library was prepared. TCRdb used MiXCR to reprocess the PCR reads, holding one entry per CDR3 protein. Of approximately 800,000 distinct CDR3 sequences in the sample, under 20% were seen once. The data are from a study of T-cell reconstitution after alpha-beta-depleted transplantation in children. J was trimmed by 1 base and V by 0 bases; bases with no gene match: 9. The CDR3 has 18 amino acids. Germline V gene sequence: CDR1 SGHVS, CDR2 FQNEAQ. This chain uses TRBV7-8 with TRBJ2-7; 10 bases are a match to TRBD2. This receptor was obtained from a male patient between 5 and 17 years old who had a stem cell transplant for acute lymphoblastic leukemia, so the T cells may come from the graft donor. The material was PBMCs, mostly from graft donor cells, obtained 360 days after TCRalphabeta/CD19-depleted stem cell transplant. The CDR3 DNA reads as TGTGCCAGCAGCTTAGCGTGGGCTAGCGGGAGCTCTTCCTACGAGCAGTACTTC. Its translation: CASSLAWASGSSSYEQYF.